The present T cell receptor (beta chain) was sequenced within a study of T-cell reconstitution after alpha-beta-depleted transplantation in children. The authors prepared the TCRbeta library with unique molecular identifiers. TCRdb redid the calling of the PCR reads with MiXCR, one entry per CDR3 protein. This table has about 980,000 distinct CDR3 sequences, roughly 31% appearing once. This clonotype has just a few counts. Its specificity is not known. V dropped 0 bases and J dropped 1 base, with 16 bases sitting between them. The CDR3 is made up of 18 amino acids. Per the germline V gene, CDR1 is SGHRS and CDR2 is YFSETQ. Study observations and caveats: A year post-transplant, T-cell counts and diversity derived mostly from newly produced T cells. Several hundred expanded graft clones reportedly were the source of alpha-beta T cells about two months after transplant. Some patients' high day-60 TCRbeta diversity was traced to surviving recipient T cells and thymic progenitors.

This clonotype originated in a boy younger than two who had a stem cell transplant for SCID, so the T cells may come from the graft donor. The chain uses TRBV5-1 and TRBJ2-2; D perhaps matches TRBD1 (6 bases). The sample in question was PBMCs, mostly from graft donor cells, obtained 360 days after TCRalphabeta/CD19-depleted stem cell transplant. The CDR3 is CASSLGWTVPMNTGELFF. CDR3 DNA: TGCGCCAGCAGCTTGGGGTGGACAGTCCCCATGAACACCGGGGAGCTGTTTTTT.